This T cell receptor (beta chain) stems from a study of blood T cell repertoires in COVID-19 (dated by TCRdb to the early 2020s). Regarding the research as a whole: The collaborator samples originated in the United States, Italy and Spain and spanned the acute and convalescent phases of COVID-19. The material from the prospective study consisted of cDNA or gDNA derived from T cells, B-cell-depleted T cells, or PBMCs. Subjects who had been exposed to COVID-19, were actively infected with it, or had recovered from it provided the deeply sampled blood TCRbeta repertoires that made up the dataset. The repertoires were released in a freely available public database intended as a resource for research on the immune response to SARS-CoV-2. The samples were drawn from two sources: the first 160 participants of the ongoing ImmuneRACE study, and over 950 subjects contributed by 6 global collaborators. The sample metadata nearly always contained a de-identified subject ID, COVID-19 status, age in years and sex. HLA class I and class II types, where available, came from metadata supplied by the sample provider rather than from assay-based typing.

Results the study describes overall, beyond this receptor: The amount of clinical and demographic metadata varied by source and participant and was provided uncurated.

TCRbeta CDR3 regions were amplified from genomic DNA using the immunoSEQ Assay, a bias-controlled multiplex PCR. On the authors' methods: Nucleated cell counts per sample were estimated from amplification of reference gene primers within the assay. To quantify the absolute abundance of each unique TCRbeta CDR3 rearrangement, sequence reads were collapsed and filtered. Productive Simpson clonality was computed per sample as the square root of Simpson's diversity index over productive rearrangements. Not all clones reach the TCRdb copy of this immuneACCESS table, which keeps in-frame sequences only. Checked studies attribute under half of the gap to unresolved V genes and leave the rest unexplained. V and J calls and clone size follow that table, whereas D and trimming were derived from the DNA. The sample table lists under 200,000 clones, 88% of them with a count of one. Clones ranked in the top ten supply about a quarter of the sample.

Whole blood was collected in K2EDTA tubes by collaborating institutions according to the institutions' own protocols. For TCRbeta analysis, collaborators shipped samples as frozen whole blood, isolated PBMCs, or DNA extracted from either of those sample types. Measured from the cysteine to the phenylalanine, the CDR3 is 15 residues long. Here the CDR3 DNA is all that survives: 45 bases in frame from base 1. Trimming leaves V shorter by 2 bases and J shorter by 1 base, with the junction holding 5 bases beyond the gene matches. CDR1 MNHEY and CDR2 SVGAGI are derived from the germline V gene. This clone has only a few counts. The antigen it recognizes is unknown. Base qualities were left out, and no much larger clone turns up one base away.

Here the chain combines TRBV6-5 and TRBJ2-7, with 7 bases aligning to TRBD2. This clonotype was obtained from a man in his 60s with acute or convalescent COVID-19. What was sequenced was peripheral blood. At the DNA level, the sequence is TGTGCCAGCAGTTACAAGCTAGCGGCTTCCTACGAGCAGTACTTC. The resulting protein is CASSYKLAASYEQYF.